These T cell receptor beta chains were read from a single sample in a study of blood T cells in healthy people across ages. TCRdb re-analysed the 5' RACE reads in MiXCR, keeping a single row per CDR3 protein. The data contain about 1.1 million distinct CDR3 sequences, around two fifths of them seen just once; the ten biggest clones take up around 13%. The sequenced sample was blood. The receptors shown here come from a young man in good health. The CDR3 runs from the conserved cysteine through the conserved F or W. Fields, in order: V gene, clone size, J gene, CDR3 protein. Clone size is not always given. Where it is, it says once, few, many or a class for expanded clones.

V: TRBV6-5
size: few
J: TRBJ2-1
CDR3: CASSTRDRRYNEQFF

V: TRBV12-3/TRBV12-4
size: .
J: TRBJ2-7
CDR3: CASSVQGVYEQYF

V: TRBV20-1
size: few
J: TRBJ2-7
CDR3: CSARVPPYEQYF

V: TRBV4-3
size: few
J: TRBJ1-1
CDR3: CASSQSRVLVTEAFF

V: TRBV7-2
size: .
J: TRBJ2-3
CDR3: CASSLSGARVPDTQYF

V: TRBV4-3
size: .
J: TRBJ2-1
CDR3: CASSRYSLFKQFF

V: TRBV4-3
size: few
J: TRBJ2-3
CDR3: CASSQLGEDTQYF

V: TRBV12-3/TRBV12-4
size: few
J: TRBJ2-1
CDR3: CASSLPRGINEQFF

V: TRBV12-3/TRBV12-4
size: .
J: TRBJ2-3
CDR3: CASSSERGDADTQYF

V: TRBV28
size: .
J: TRBJ2-3
CDR3: CASSLSTAQRQKRSTDTQYF

V: TRBV3-1
size: .
J: .
CDR3: CASSQGRTSGGPRSYNEQYF

V: TRBV7-3
size: .
J: TRBJ1-1
CDR3: CASSKRSGGVFGTEAFF

V: TRBV6-6
size: .
J: .
CDR3: CASTPDGYNEQYF

V: TRBV4-2
size: few
J: TRBJ1-2
CDR3: CASSPERTANYGYTF

V: TRBV20-1
size: .
J: TRBJ1-1
CDR3: CSASPPTANTEAFF

V: TRBV4-3
size: few
J: TRBJ2-1
CDR3: CASSQGSNNEQFF

V: TRBV20-1
size: .
J: TRBJ2-4
CDR3: CSARRGTPSEQYF

V: TRBV7-2
size: .
J: TRBJ1-1
CDR3: CASSLEYRGEAFF

V: TRBV12-3/TRBV12-4
size: few
J: TRBJ1-2
CDR3: CASSLGDQTGGYTF

V: TRBV4-3
size: few
J: TRBJ2-3
CDR3: CASSQEHRVYADTQYF

V: TRBV10-3
size: many
J: TRBJ1-1
CDR3: CAISEGPQNTEAFF

V: TRBV4-2
size: few
J: TRBJ2-5
CDR3: CASSRIAGGHNEQYF

V: TRBV20-1
size: few
J: TRBJ1-5
CDR3: CSASTRSNQPQHF

V: TRBV20-1
size: .
J: TRBJ2-5
CDR3: CSAPGLAGFFNEQYF

V: TRBV24-1
size: .
J: TRBJ1-6
CDR3: CATSVGRNSPLHF

V: TRBV11-3
size: .
J: TRBJ2-3
CDR3: CASSPRTGSRDTQYF

V: TRBV20-1
size: .
J: TRBJ1-6
CDR3: CSAREGTGGYNSPLHF

V: TRBV7-9
size: .
J: TRBJ2-3
CDR3: CASSFIRGGSDTQYF

V: TRBV20-1
size: .
J: TRBJ1-2
CDR3: CSARNRGTALFYTF

V: TRBV6-6
size: .
J: TRBJ1-2
CDR3: CASSSVDGGGYGYTF

V: TRBV4-2
size: .
J: TRBJ2-5
CDR3: CASSQDGTQETQYF

V: TRBV20-1
size: few
J: TRBJ2-2
CDR3: CSELVANTGELFF

V: TRBV20-1
size: .
J: TRBJ1-2
CDR3: CSARVPVRYGYTF

V: TRBV6-2/TRBV6-3
size: .
J: TRBJ2-7
CDR3: CASSLAGTGPEQYF

V: TRBV7-9
size: .
J: TRBJ1-5
CDR3: CASSFASNQPQHF

V: TRBV29-1
size: .
J: TRBJ2-7
CDR3: CSVENLTGFHEQYF

V: TRBV20-1
size: .
J: TRBJ2-5
CDR3: CSAGKESGTSGRETQYF

V: TRBV20-1
size: few
J: TRBJ2-3
CDR3: CSARVLAGAPFPDTQYF

V: TRBV20-1
size: .
J: TRBJ2-3
CDR3: CSPGGQGATDTQYF

V: TRBV7-2
size: .
J: TRBJ2-3
CDR3: CAGSRNMGSTDTQYF